A selection of T cell receptor beta chains follows, all from one sample in a study of Ad26.COV2.S vaccination and SARS-CoV-2 variants. The data were produced by immunoSEQ multiplex PCR, yet TCRdb's version contains in-frame clones alone and is incomplete. The table records about 480,000 clones, roughly nine tenths of them present only once. The sample consisted of peripheral blood, taken in a trial of Ad26.COV2.S vaccine versus placebo. The origin of the receptors is a person between 18 and 65 years old who received the Ad26.COV2.S COVID-19 vaccine or a placebo. CDR3s include the opening cysteine and the closing phenylalanine or tryptophan. The D gene is left open where the match is weak. Clone size, where shown, is once, few, many, or a class for clones that have expanded.

J	D	size	V	CDR3	DNA
TRBJ2-7	.	.	TRBV10-3	CAISTPISAYEQYF	TGTGCCATCAGCACACCGATTAGCGCCTACGAGCAGTACTTC
TRBJ2-4	.	.	TRBV28	CASSPWAMGAKNIQYF	TGTGCCAGCAGTCCGTGGGCTATGGGAGCCAAAAACATTCAGTACTTC
TRBJ2-6	.	few	TRBV2	CASRSDISGANVLTF	TGTGCCAGCAGATCCGATATCTCTGGGGCCAACGTCCTGACTTTC
TRBJ2-4	.	.	TRBV7-9	CASSPTNGENIQYF	TGTGCCAGCAGCCCTACAAACGGCGAAAACATTCAGTACTTC
TRBJ2-7	TRBD1	.	TRBV6-5	CASTRGLGYEQYF	TGTGCCAGCACCAGGGGGCTTGGCTACGAGCAGTACTTC
TRBJ2-7	.	.	TRBV27	CASSRTGSTYEQYF	TGTGCCAGCAGTCGGACGGGATCTACCTACGAGCAGTACTTC
TRBJ2-1	.	.	TRBV11-3	CASSLSRGGNEQFF	TGTGCCAGCAGCTTATCAAGGGGTGGGAATGAGCAGTTCTTC
TRBJ1-3	TRBD1	.	TRBV24-1	CATSETGTGLSGNTIYF	TGTGCCACCAGTGAAACCGGGACAGGGTTAAGTGGAAACACCATATATTTT
TRBJ1-5	TRBD1	.	TRBV28	CASSRKIGQGSQPQHF	TGTGCCAGCAGTCGCAAGATAGGACAGGGCAGCCAGCCCCAGCATTTT
TRBJ2-7	.	.	TRBV19	CASSMTQGLREQYF	TGTGCCAGTAGTATGACGCAGGGGCTTCGCGAGCAGTACTTC
TRBJ1-4	.	once	TRBV14	CASSQVGKLFF	TGTGCCAGCAGCCAAGTAGGAAAACTGTTTTTT
TRBJ1-6	TRBD1	.	TRBV28	CASSFETGNSPLHF	TGTGCCAGCAGTTTCGAGACAGGGAATTCACCCCTCCACTTT
TRBJ1-5	.	.	TRBV5-6	CASSRTGYSNQPQHF	TGTGCCAGCAGCCGGACGGGATATAGCAATCAGCCCCAGCATTTT
TRBJ2-7	TRBD2	once	TRBV5-1	CASSLGASGRVYEQYF	TGCGCCAGCAGCTTGGGGGCTAGCGGGAGGGTTTACGAGCAGTACTTC
TRBJ2-1	.	.	TRBV7-2	CASSLAWNDNEQFF	TGTGCCAGCAGCTTAGCGTGGAACGACAATGAGCAGTTCTTC
TRBJ1-2	.	.	TRBV28	CASSGGWFSNYGYTF	TGTGCCTCCTCGGGGGGGTGGTTTTCTAACTATGGCTACACCTTC
TRBJ1-4	.	.	TRBV18	CASSPDRPPGKLFF	TGTGCCAGCTCACCAGACAGACCTCCTGGAAAACTGTTTTTT
TRBJ1-6	.	.	TRBV5-4	CASSLVGSGAYSPLHF	TGTGCCAGCAGCTTGGTGGGTTCCGGGGCCTATTCACCCCTCCACTTT
TRBJ2-1	.	.	TRBV29-1	CSVDVPPPVF	TGCAGCGTTGATGTCCCCCCGCCGGTCTTC
TRBJ2-3	.	.	TRBV5-1	CASSLGRGTDTQYF	TGCGCCAGCAGCTTGGGTAGGGGCACAGATACGCAGTATTTT
TRBJ2-3	.	.	TRBV7-8	CASSPRDSSTDTQYF	TGTGCCAGCAGCCCCCGGGACTCTAGCACAGATACGCAGTATTTT
TRBJ2-7	.	.	TRBV5-1	CASSSGTFPWNEQYF	TGCGCCAGCAGCTCCGGGACTTTCCCGTGGAACGAGCAGTACTTC
TRBJ2-3	.	.	TRBV28	CASRRPIGTDTQYF	TGTGCCAGCAGAAGGCCTATCGGCACAGATACGCAGTATTTT
TRBJ2-7	TRBD1	few	TRBV4-2	CASSQGRGRLEQYF	TGTGCCAGCAGCCAGGGCAGGGGGCGGCTCGAGCAGTACTTC
TRBJ2-5	.	once	TRBV5-4	CASSPGRTETQYF	TGTGCCAGCAGCCCAGGCCGCACAGAGACCCAGTACTTC
TRBJ1-5	.	.	TRBV19	CASFGAYNQPQHF	TGTGCCAGTTTTGGGGCCTATAATCAGCCCCAGCATTTT
TRBJ2-1	.	.	TRBV7-9	CASSLGSLASGRGAFF	TGTGCCAGCAGCTTAGGGTCCCTAGCGTCCGGCCGTGGGGCGTTCTTC
TRBJ2-2	.	.	TRBV19	CASSMRTPNTGELFF	TGTGCCAGTAGTATGCGGACTCCGAACACCGGGGAGCTGTTTTTT
TRBJ1-5	.	.	TRBV27	CASSRKRDNYSNQPQHF	TGTGCCAGCAGCCGGAAGAGGGACAACTATAGCAATCAGCCCCAGCATTTT
TRBJ1-5	.	.	TRBV10-1	CASSEERDGINQPQHF	TGCGCCAGCAGTGAGGAGCGGGACGGGATTAATCAGCCCCAGCATTTT
TRBJ2-7	TRBD1	.	TRBV7-9	CASSSTTHGTGNYEQYF	TGTGCCAGCAGCTCCACCACCCATGGGACAGGGAACTACGAGCAGTACTTC
TRBJ2-1	.	.	TRBV10-2	CASSVSGLIEQFF	TGCGCCAGCAGTGTGTCGGGGTTAATTGAGCAGTTCTTC
TRBJ1-2	.	.	TRBV28	CASTKTDGPSLGTF	TGTGCCAGCACTAAAACTGATGGGCCGTCCCTGGGCACCTTC
TRBJ2-3	.	once	TRBV6-2/TRBV6-3	CASSYSVGDTQYF	TGTGCCAGCAGTTACTCCGTCGGGGATACGCAGTATTTT
TRBJ2-2	.	.	TRBV4-3	CASSVSGTTTGELFF	TGCGCCAGCAGCGTAAGCGGGACAACCACCGGGGAGCTGTTTTTT
TRBJ2-5	.	.	TRBV12-2	CASRLRAGWGLAGEVVGETQYF	TGTGCAAGTCGCTTAAGGGCGGGGTGGGGACTAGCGGGAGAAGTGGTAGGGGAGACCCAGTACTTC
TRBJ1-1	.	few	TRBV7-2	CASSFTGAQTEAFF	TGTGCCAGCAGCTTCACGGGGGCGCAGACTGAAGCTTTCTTT
TRBJ2-1	.	.	TRBV9	CASSVSASYNEQFF	TGTGCCAGCAGCGTATCAGCTAGTTATAATGAGCAGTTCTTC
TRBJ2-5	TRBD1	.	TRBV28	CASRRPGQGVQETQYF	TGTGCCAGCAGACGACCTGGACAGGGAGTCCAAGAGACCCAGTACTTC
TRBJ2-1	.	.	TRBV19	CASRMDNEQFF	TGTGCCAGTAGGATGGACAATGAGCAGTTCTTC
TRBJ1-1	.	few	TRBV7-9	CASSSRDIYTEAFF	TGTGCCAGCAGCTCCAGGGACATATACACTGAAGCTTTCTTT
TRBJ2-7	TRBD2	.	TRBV6-5	CASTATSGGAYEQYF	TGTGCCAGCACCGCAACTAGCGGGGGGGCCTACGAGCAGTACTTC
TRBJ1-5	.	.	TRBV7-9	CASSLGTGKANQPQHF	TGTGCCAGCAGCTTAGGTACAGGGAAGGCCAATCAGCCCCAGCATTTT
TRBJ2-1	.	.	TRBV4-3	CASSQDTRRIVYNEQFF	TGCGCCAGCAGCCAAGACACGAGGAGGATAGTCTACAATGAGCAGTTCTTC
TRBJ1-2	.	.	TRBV24-1	CATSEAGEANYGYTF	TGTGCCACCAGTGAGGCGGGCGAAGCTAACTATGGCTACACCTTC
TRBJ1-3	.	.	TRBV6-5	CASRRGDGTGNTIYF	TGTGCCAGCAGGCGGGGAGATGGGACTGGAAACACCATATATTTT
TRBJ2-7	TRBD1	.	TRBV9	CASSVGQGEQYF	TGTGCCAGCAGCGTAGGACAGGGCGAGCAGTACTTC
TRBJ2-5	.	.	TRBV7-9	CASSSIGGQETQYF	TGTGCCAGCAGCTCTATCGGTGGCCAAGAGACCCAGTACTTC
TRBJ2-5	TRBD2	.	TRBV7-9	CASSPSSGSLETQYF	TGTGCCAGCAGCCCCTCTAGCGGGAGTCTTGAGACCCAGTACTTC
TRBJ2-3	.	.	TRBV30	CAWSAQDTQYF	TGTGCCTGGAGCGCGCAAGATACGCAGTATTTT